This paragraph covers one TCR beta chain sequence. Its specificity is unknown. This sample is drawn from a study of post-analysis software for immune sequencing data. The library was made from cDNA and included unique molecular identifiers. A single record per CDR3 protein comes from TCRdb applying MiXCR to the PCR reads. This sample has hundreds of thousands of distinct CDR3 sequences; about 40% occur once, and the top ten carry roughly 1.8%. The CDR3 has 17 amino acids. V lost 3 bases, J lost 4 bases, and 7 bases stayed unmatched. Germline assignment: CDR1 MNHEY and CDR2 SVGAGI. Study-level results: Controls significantly exceeded multiple sclerosis patients in normalized Chao1 diversity. Several TRBV segments were more frequent in patients than controls; TRBV5-6, TRBV5-1 and TRBV20-1 belonged to this group.

The chain links TRBV6-5 to TRBJ2-3, with 13 bases identical to TRBD2. This receptor was obtained from a girl aged 5-17 years with multiple sclerosis. The sample comprised blood. The CDR3 bases are TGTGCCAGCAGTTATCCCGGGACTAGCGGGAACTCAGATACGCAGTATTTT. This encodes CASSYPGTSGNSDTQYF.